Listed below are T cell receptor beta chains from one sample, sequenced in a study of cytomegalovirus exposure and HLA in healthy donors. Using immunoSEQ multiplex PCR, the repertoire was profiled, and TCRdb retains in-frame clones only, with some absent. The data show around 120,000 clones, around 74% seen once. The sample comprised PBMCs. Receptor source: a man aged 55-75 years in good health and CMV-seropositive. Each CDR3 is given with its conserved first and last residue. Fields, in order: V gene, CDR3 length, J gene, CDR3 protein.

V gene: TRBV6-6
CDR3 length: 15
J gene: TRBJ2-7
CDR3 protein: CASSYSAHPLYEQYF

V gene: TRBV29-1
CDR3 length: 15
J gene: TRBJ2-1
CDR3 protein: CSAPKLAGGGDEQFF

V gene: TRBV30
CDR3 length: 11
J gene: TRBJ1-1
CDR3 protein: CAWRGEAEAFF

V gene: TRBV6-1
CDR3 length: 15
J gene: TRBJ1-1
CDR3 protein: CASSEFKAGSRLMVF

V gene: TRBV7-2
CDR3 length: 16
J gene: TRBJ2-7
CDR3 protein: CASSPSGQRGTYEQYF

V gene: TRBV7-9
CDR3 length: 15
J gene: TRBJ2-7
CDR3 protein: CASSLAGTGTYEQYF

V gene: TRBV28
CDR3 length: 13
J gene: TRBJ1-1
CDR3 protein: CASSSGQNTEAFF

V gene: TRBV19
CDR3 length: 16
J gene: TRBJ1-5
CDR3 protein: CASSPPGTGGRQPQHF

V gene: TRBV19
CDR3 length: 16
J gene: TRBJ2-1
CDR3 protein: CASSPERSLPFYEQFF

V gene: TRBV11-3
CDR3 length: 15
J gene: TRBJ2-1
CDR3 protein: CASSLTENSYNEQFF

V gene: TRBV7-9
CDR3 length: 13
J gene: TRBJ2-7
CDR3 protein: CASTSAETGEQYF

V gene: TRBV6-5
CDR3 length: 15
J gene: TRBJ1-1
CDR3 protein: CASSYGGTPNTEAFF

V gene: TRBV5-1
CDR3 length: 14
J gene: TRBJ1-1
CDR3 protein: CASSSWRGSAEAFF

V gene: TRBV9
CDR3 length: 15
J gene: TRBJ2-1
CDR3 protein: CASSVTGSGNNEQFF

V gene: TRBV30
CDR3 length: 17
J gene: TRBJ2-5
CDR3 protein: CAWSLYGGPQDLETQYF

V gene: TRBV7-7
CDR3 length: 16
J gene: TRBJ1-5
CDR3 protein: CASRLSWCQAGQPQHF

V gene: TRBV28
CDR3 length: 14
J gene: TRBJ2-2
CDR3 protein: CASSPGTGTGELFF

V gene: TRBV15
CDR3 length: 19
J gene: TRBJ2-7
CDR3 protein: CATSRDTSSGGPSLGEQYF

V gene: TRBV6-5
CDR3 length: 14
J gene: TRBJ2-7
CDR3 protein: CASSYRGQIYEQYF

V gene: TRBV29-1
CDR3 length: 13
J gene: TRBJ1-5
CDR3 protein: CSVASGFGQPQHF

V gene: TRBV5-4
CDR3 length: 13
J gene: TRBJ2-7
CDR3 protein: CASSRAVTYEQYF

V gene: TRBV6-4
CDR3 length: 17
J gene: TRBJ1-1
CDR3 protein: CASSDRDRVLVNTEAFF

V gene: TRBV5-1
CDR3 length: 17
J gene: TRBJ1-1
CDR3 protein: CASSWAYRASPEPEAFF

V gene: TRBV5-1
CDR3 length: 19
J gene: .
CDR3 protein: CASSLGQGRLFSAAYEQYF

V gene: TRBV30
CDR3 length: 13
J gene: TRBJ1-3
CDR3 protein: CAWSVTAGNTIYF

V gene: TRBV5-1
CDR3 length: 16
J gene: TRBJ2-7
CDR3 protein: CASSLPGGLLSYEQYF

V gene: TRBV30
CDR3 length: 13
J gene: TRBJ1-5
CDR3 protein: CAWQQGRRQPQHF

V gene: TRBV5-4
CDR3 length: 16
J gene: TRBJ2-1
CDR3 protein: CASSNIAGGPGNEQFF

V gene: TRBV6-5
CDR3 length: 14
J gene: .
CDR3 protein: CASSGHIASYEQYF

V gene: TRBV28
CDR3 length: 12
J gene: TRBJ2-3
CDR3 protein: CASEGRADTQYF